Following are 20 T cell receptor beta chains from one sample sequenced in a study of blood T cell repertoires in COVID-19. Libraries were prepared by immunoSEQ multiplex PCR; TCRdb keeps only in-frame clonotypes and omits some of them. This table has 30,000 to 40,000 clones, around nine tenths appearing once. Input material: peripheral blood. Every receptor here comes from a human donor in a cohort sampled during active COVID-19.

The DNA of the CDR3 is TGCGCCAGCAGCCGCCAAACAGGGGCTCAAGAGACCCAGTACTTC. Its translation is CASSRQTGAQETQYF. The V and J genes are TRBV5-1 and TRBJ2-5; 7 bases match TRBD1. Trimming at V came to 4 bases and at J to 2 bases, leaving 8 bases not matched to a gene. The CDR3 spans 15 residues. CDR1 SGHRS and CDR2 YFSETQ come from the germline V gene.

This clone was seen only once. J is TRBJ2-7 and V is TRBV6-5; 11 bases agree with TRBD1. Germline V gene lookup returns CDR1 MNHEY and CDR2 SVGAGI. The CDR3 spans 13 residues. Trimming at V came to 8 bases and at J to 3 bases, leaving 3 bases not matched to a gene. The CDR3: CASGTGGNYEQYF. The CDR3 DNA reads as TGTGCCAGCGGGACAGGGGGTAACTACGAGCAGTACTTC.

The genes are TRBV30 and TRBJ2-3; TRBD2 matches 8 bases. CDR1 and CDR2 (germline): GTSNPN, SVGIG (reference sequence). The CDR3 runs 13 residues. CDR3 protein: CDPGGAITDTQYF. The DNA for the CDR3 is TGTGACCCCGGGGGGGCGATTACAGATACGCAGTATTTT.

The chain couples TRBV29-1 to TRBJ2-1; 8 bases match TRBD2. The CDR3 is made up of 13 amino acids. The germline CDR1 and CDR2 sequences are SQVTM and ANQGSEA. For the CDR3, the DNA is TGCGGGTCGGGAGCGGGAGAACGGAATGAGCAGTTCTTC. Translated, it gives CGSGAGERNEQFF.

J is TRBJ2-7 and V is TRBV19; 7 nucleotides agree with TRBD1. CDR3 size: 14 residues. V shed 5 bases, J shed 5 bases, and the junction held 9 bases outside the gene matches. Germline lookup yields CDR1 LNHDA and CDR2 SQIVND (reference sequence). In DNA form, the CDR3 reads TGTGCCAGTAGTCGGGACAGTCAAACTCACGAGCAGTACTTC. It is translated as CASSRDSQTHEQYF. The variable domain in full, with the rest retrieved from reference TRBV19 and TRBJ2-7, is DGGITQSPKYLFRKEGQNVTLSCEQNLNHDAMYWYRQDPGQGLRLIYYSQIVNDFQKGDIAEGYSVSREKKESFPLTVTSAQKNPTAFYLCASSRDSQTHEQYFGPGTRLTVT.

V usage is TRBV4-1 and J usage is TRBJ1-1; the D gene is possibly TRBD1 (6 bases). This CDR3 spans 15 amino acids. CDR1 is MGHRA, CDR2 YSYEKL, per germline. Trimming took 1 base from V and 0 from J, leaving 9 bases between them. The CDR3 nucleotides are TGCGCCAGCAGCCAAGGCGGGGGCCTGAACACTGAAGCTTTCTTT. Residues: CASSQGGGLNTEAFF.

This chain uses TRBV6-8 with TRBJ2-3; D is ambiguous. V gave up 6 bases and J gave up 2 bases, with 12 bases separating them. The germline V gene encodes CDR1 MNHGY and CDR2 SAAAGT. The CDR3 consists of 14 residues. The DNA of the CDR3 is TGTGCCAGCAGAATGACTTATACCACAGATACGCAGTATTTT. Protein: CASRMTYTTDTQYF.

This chain joins TRBV5-6 and TRBJ2-6; D may be TRBD2 (5 bases). The CDR3 runs to 16 residues. The V end was cut by 4 bases, the J end by 2 bases, with 13 bases between. From germline, CDR1 is SGHDT and CDR2 YYEEEE. The CDR3 sequence: CASSVPGVPGANVLTF. CDR3 DNA sequence: TGTGCCAGCAGCGTCCCCGGGGTCCCTGGGGCCAACGTCCTGACTTTC.

V gene TRBV28 combines with J gene TRBJ2-1, with 8 bases lining up with TRBD1. Trimming at V came to 7 bases and at J to 6 bases, leaving 11 bases not matched to a gene. CDR3 length: 15 amino acids. Germline values: CDR1 MDHEN, CDR2 SYDVKM. The CDR3 nucleotides are TGTGCCAGCATAGGACAGGGATTTTTTTTCAATGAGCAGTTCTTC. This sequence encodes CASIGQGFFFNEQFF.

This chain links TRBV28 with TRBJ2-1; the D gene is possibly TRBD2 (6 bases). CDR1 is MDHEN, CDR2 SYDVKM, per germline. CDR3 length: 16 amino acids. The V end lost 4 bases, the J end lost 6 bases, and 19 bases lay between the germline ends. In DNA form, the CDR3 reads TGTGCCAGCAGTTCCCTAAGCTGGAGGGCCTCCAATGAGCAGTTCTTC. It encodes CASSSLSWRASNEQFF.

This clone was seen a handful of times. The V call is TRBV4-2, the J call TRBJ1-3; D is undetermined. This CDR3 has 17 residues. CDR1 LGHNA and CDR2 YNFKEQ come from the germline V gene. The V gene lost 0 bases and the J gene lost 2 bases, with 14 bases spanning the gap. CDR3 in amino acids: CASSQEGGLQAGNTIYF. The CDR3 DNA reads TGTGCCAGCAGCCAAGAAGGTGGACTCCAGGCTGGAAACACCATATATTTT.

The rearrangement uses TRBV7-6 and TRBJ1-2; a weak D match, TRBD1 (5 bases). The CDR3 runs 14 residues. V gave up 5 bases and J gave up 2 bases, with 12 bases separating them. Germline CDR1 is SGHVS and CDR2 is FNYEAQ. CDR3 in amino acids: CASSPGGGNYGYTF. In DNA form, the CDR3 reads TGTGCCAGCAGCCCGGGCGGGGGAAACTATGGCTACACCTTC.

The chain is built from TRBV19 and TRBJ2-1, with TRBD2 matching 8 bases. Germline V gene sequence: CDR1 LNHDA, CDR2 SQIVND (reference sequence). The CDR3 runs 16 residues. Trimming removed 5 bases from V and 4 bases from J; junction bases left unmatched: 10. The CDR3 reads CASSALTSGKYNEQFF. The CDR3 DNA sequence: TGTGCCAGTAGTGCCCTTACTAGCGGAAAATACAATGAGCAGTTCTTC.

The genes are TRBV5-1 and TRBJ2-7; 9 nucleotides agree with TRBD2. The CDR3 extends over 14 amino acids. The germline CDR1 and CDR2 sequences are SGHRS and YFSETQ. V was clipped by 2 bases and J by 3 bases; unmatched bases: 3. CDR3 in DNA: TGCGCCAGCAGCTTAGCGGGGGGCGACTACGAGCAGTACTTC. Protein product: CASSLAGGDYEQYF.

The gene calls are TRBV5-6 and TRBJ2-2; D is possibly TRBD2 (5 bases). The CDR3 has 15 amino acids. The V end lost 3 bases, the J end lost 5 bases, and 14 bases lay between the germline ends. CDR1 is SGHDT and CDR2 is YYEEEE in the germline V gene. CDR3 coding DNA: TGTGCCAGCAGCTCGGGGTCAGCTGGAACCGGGGAGCTGTTTTTT. Residues: CASSSGSAGTGELFF.

The chain recombines TRBV2 with TRBJ1-1; TRBD1 agrees at 7 bases. CDR1 is SNHLY, CDR2 FYNNEI, per germline. This CDR3 is 14 amino acids long. The J segment lost 0 bases and the V segment lost 7 bases, leaving 5 bases of the junction unmatched. CDR3 protein: CASTEGALNTEAFF. CDR3 nucleotides: TGTGCCAGCACTGAGGGGGCCCTGAACACTGAAGCTTTCTTT.

The chain links TRBV4-2 to TRBJ2-1; 9 bases match TRBD2. After removal of 8 bases from V and 6 bases from J, the junction contained 2 bases not matched to a gene. Germline assignment: CDR1 LGHNA and CDR2 YNFKEQ. There are 12 residues in the CDR3. In DNA form, the CDR3 reads TGTGCCAGCGGGGGACTAGCCAATGAGCAGTTCTTC. It specifies CASGGLANEQFF.

This sequence joins TRBV3-1 (or the pseudogene TRBV3-2) and TRBJ2-5, with 14 nucleotides matching TRBD2. The CDR3 totals 17 residues. The V and J ends lost 5 bases and 3 bases, in that order; junction bases with no gene match: 8. Germline CDR1 and CDR2: LGHDT and YNNKEL (reference sequence). Written as DNA, the CDR3 is TGTGCCAGCAGCTCGCGACTAGCGGGGGGGACGGAAGAGACCCAGTACTTC. This encodes CASSSRLAGGTEETQYF.

The chain couples TRBV10-3 to TRBJ1-4; D might be TRBD1 (6 bases). V lost 2 bases and J lost 1, with 11 bases in between. The CDR3 is 16 amino acids. Per the germline V gene, CDR1 is ENHRY and CDR2 is SYGVKD. This CDR3 reads CAISEGGHRTNEKLFF. The CDR3 bases are TGTGCCATCAGTGAGGGGGGACACCGAACTAATGAAAAACTGTTTTTT.

The genes are TRBV2 and TRBJ1-3, with D possibly TRBD1 on 6 matching bases. Per germline, CDR1 SNHLY and CDR2 FYNNEI. Trimming took off 5 bases at V and 0 bases at J, with 11 bases between the two ends. The CDR3 runs to 15 residues. The CDR3 sequence is CASSLTGSSGNTIYF. Written as DNA, the CDR3 is TGTGCCAGCAGTCTTACAGGGAGCTCTGGAAACACCATATATTTT.